Following are 22 T cell receptor beta chains from one sample sequenced in a study of shared clonotypes between healthy human individuals. Generated by immunoSEQ multiplex PCR, the TCRdb table keeps only in-frame clones and is missing some. The sample includes roughly 1,500,000 clones, 98% seen only once; the top ten take roughly 0.45%. Sequences were obtained from naive CD4+ T cells sorted from blood. The subset denotes: CD45RA+ positively selected. These receptors were obtained from a man aged 25-45 years in good health.

V is TRBV5-3 and J is TRBJ2-3; D gene ambiguous. TRBV5-3 is an ORF, and what it does is uncertain. Trimming stripped 6 bases from V and 8 bases from J, with 7 bases between. This CDR3 comprises 10 residues. CDR3 in amino acids: CARNRCTQYF. Written as DNA, the CDR3 is TGTGCCAGAAATAGGTGTACGCAGTATTTT.

The V call is TRBV18, the J call TRBJ1-1; 7 positions match TRBD1. Unmatched junction bases numbered 7, after V lost 2 bases and J lost 4 bases. The CDR3 contains 15 residues. Germline V lookup: CDR1 KGHSH, CDR2 LQKENI. The CDR3 nucleotides are TGTGCCAGCTCACCAAGTTTACAGGGGAGCACTGAAGCTTTCTTT. Translated, it gives CASSPSLQGSTEAFF.

This clone appeared once. V gene TRBV29-1 combines with J gene TRBJ1-1; maybe TRBD1 (5 bases). Germline V CDR1 and CDR2: SQVTM, ANQGSEA. CDR3 size: 13 residues. Trimming removed 4 bases from V and 7 bases from J, with 16 bases in between. The CDR3 loop reads CSVAPLRGGEAFF. Here the CDR3 DNA reads TGCAGCGTTGCCCCTCTACGGGGCGGTGAAGCTTTCTTT.

The chain carries TRBV27 and TRBJ1-1, with D perhaps TRBD1 (6 bases). The ends were cut back, 3 bases at V and 5 bases at J, with 13 bases in the middle. The germline CDR1 and CDR2 sequences are MNHEY and SMNVEV (reference sequence). The CDR3 loop spans 14 amino acids. CDR3 in amino acids: CASSLAGVSTEAFF. In DNA, the CDR3 is TGTGCCAGCAGTTTGGCAGGGGTATCGACTGAAGCTTTCTTT.

This chain joins TRBV29-1 and TRBJ2-7; 10 bases agree with TRBD2. With 2 bases clipped from V and 5 bases from J, the junction kept 3 bases outside the gene matches. CDR1 is SQVTM, CDR2 ANQGSEA, per germline. The CDR3 covers 13 residues. CDR3 sequence (DNA): TGCAGCGTTGAACTAGCGGGAGCACACGAGCAGTACTTC. Translating gives CSVELAGAHEQYF.

A remark on this clone: Different DNA sequences within this sample yield the same CDR3. This chain joins TRBV29-1 and TRBJ1-5; D ambiguous. Germline CDR1 is SQVTM and CDR2 is ANQGSEA. Trimming shortened V by 5 bases and J by 2 bases, and 7 bases separated the two germline ends. This CDR3 is 12 amino acids long. The CDR3 nucleotides read TGCAGCGTTCGAGATGGCAATCAGCCCCAGCATTTT. Its protein is CSVRDGNQPQHF.

The chain recombines TRBV7-3 with TRBJ2-1; the match to TRBD1 covers 9 bases. From germline, CDR1 is SGHTA and CDR2 FQGTGA. Trimming at V came to 1 base and at J to 7 bases, leaving 8 bases not matched to a gene. The CDR3 covers 16 residues. The CDR3 DNA is TGTGCCAGCAGCTTAAGGTGGACAGGGGAGGGGAATGAGCAGTTCTTC. Translating it yields CASSLRWTGEGNEQFF.

V usage is TRBV18 and J usage is TRBJ1-2, with D maybe TRBD1 (5 bases). The V end was cut by 7 bases, the J end by 0 bases, with 15 bases between. CDR1 KGHSH and CDR2 LQKENI come from the germline V gene. The CDR3 runs 15 residues. The CDR3 bases are TGTGCCAGCTTGGGGCGAGAAAACTCTAACTATGGCTACACCTTC. This gives the protein CASLGRENSNYGYTF.

The chain recombines TRBV2 with TRBJ2-1; 14 positions match TRBD2. This CDR3 spans 21 amino acids. Losses at the gene ends were 5 bases for V and 5 bases for J; bases not matched to a gene: 20. From germline, CDR1 is SNHLY and CDR2 FYNNEI. This CDR3 reads CASSTTGAVTGTSGRDNEQFF. In DNA, the CDR3 is TGTGCCAGCAGTACAACAGGAGCCGTTACCGGGACTAGCGGGAGAGACAATGAGCAGTTCTTC.

This CDR3 reads CASSQLAGDREQYF. CDR3 DNA: TGCGCCAGCAGCCAACTAGCGGGAGATCGCGAGCAGTACTTC. The chain links TRBV4-3 to TRBJ2-7; 10 bases agree with TRBD2. V shed 2 bases and J 6 bases; nucleotides not matched to a gene: 4. The germline V gene encodes CDR1 LGHNA and CDR2 YSLEER. This CDR3 spans 14 amino acids.

The chain couples TRBV7-9 to TRBJ2-2; a weak D match, TRBD2 (6 bases). V dropped 7 bases and J dropped 4 bases, with 16 bases sitting between them. The CDR3 covers 15 residues. CDR1 and CDR2 (germline): SEHNR, FQNEAQ (reference sequence). The CDR3 loop is CASIAAEAGTGELFF. The DNA of the CDR3 is TGTGCCAGCATAGCCGCGGAAGCGGGCACCGGGGAGCTGTTTTTT. The whole variable domain, remainder taken from reference TRBV7-9 and TRBJ2-2, is DTGVSQNPRHKITKRGQNVTFRCDPISEHNRLYWYRQTLGQGPEFLTYFQNEAQLEKSRLLSDRFSAERPKGSFSTLEIQRTEQGDSAMYLCASIAAEAGTGELFFGEGSRLTVL.

The rearrangement uses TRBV10-3 and TRBJ2-7; D is possibly TRBD1 or TRBD2 (5 bases each). The V and J ends lost 11 bases and 0 bases respectively, with 11 bases between them. The V gene's germline CDR1 is ENHRY and CDR2 SYGVKD. The CDR3 length is 12 residues. The CDR3 nucleotides are TGTGCCTCGGGACGGAGCTCCTACGAGCAGTACTTC. Translating gives CASGRSSYEQYF.

The chain links TRBV28 to TRBJ2-7; 10 bases fit TRBD1. J lost 7 bases, V lost 3 bases, and 9 bases had no gene match. The CDR3 extends over 15 amino acids. Germline V gene lookup returns CDR1 MDHEN and CDR2 SYDVKM. This CDR3 reads CASSLPGTGAYEQYF. DNA for the CDR3: TGTGCCAGCAGTTTGCCCGGGACAGGGGCTTATGAGCAGTACTTC.

The J gene is TRBJ2-2, the V gene TRBV7-9, with 8 bases aligning to TRBD1. The ends lost 1 base at V and 7 bases at J; junction bases unmatched: 8. CDR3 length: 16 residues. Germline V gives CDR1 SEHNR, CDR2 FQNEAQ (reference sequence). The CDR3 DNA reads as TGTGCCAGCAGCTTAGGAGGACAGGGTCTCAACGGGGAGCTGTTTTTT. Translation: CASSLGGQGLNGELFF.

V and J are TRBV7-8 and TRBJ2-5, with 8 bases fitting TRBD1. CDR3 size: 15 residues. The ends lost 5 bases at V and 7 bases at J; junction bases unmatched: 12. Germline assignment: CDR1 SGHVS and CDR2 FQNEAQ. The CDR3 reads CASSATGASLGTQYF. Here the CDR3 DNA reads TGTGCCAGCAGCGCGACAGGGGCGTCCTTAGGGACCCAGTACTTC.

This chain joins TRBV7-9 and TRBJ1-2; no clear D gene. The length of the CDR3 is 12 residues. Germline V CDR1 and CDR2: SEHNR, FQNEAQ (reference sequence). V was pared by 5 bases and J by 6 bases, with 10 bases between. CDR3 in DNA: TGTGCCAGCAGCCAAAGGATGCATGGCTACACCTTC. Its translation is CASSQRMHGYTF.

The V gene is TRBV5-5, the J gene TRBJ1-2; 7 bases are shared with TRBD1. Germline CDR1 is SGHKS and CDR2 is YYEKEE (reference sequence). V trimming: 0 bases; J trimming: 0 bases; junction bases outside the gene matches: 5. The CDR3 consists of 16 residues. CDR3 protein: CASSLAGTVPNYGYTF. The CDR3 nucleotides read TGTGCCAGCAGCTTGGCAGGGACAGTCCCTAACTATGGCTACACCTTC. Variable domain in full (rest from reference TRBV5-5 and TRBJ1-2): DAGVTQSPTHLIKTRGQQVTLRCSPISGHKSVSWYQQVLGQGPQFIFQYYEKEERGRGNFPDRFSARQFPNYSSELNVNALLLGDSALYLCASSLAGTVPNYGYTFGSGTRLTVV.

The chain joins TRBV5-1 to TRBJ1-2, with TRBD1 identical over 10 bases. The CDR3 is made up of 17 amino acids. V shed 4 bases, J shed 4 bases, and the junction held 13 bases outside the gene matches. Germline CDR1 SGHRS, CDR2 YFSETQ. The CDR3: CASSGGQGEPNRYGYTF. The CDR3 DNA reads TGCGCCAGCAGCGGTGGACAGGGGGAGCCGAACCGCTATGGCTACACCTTC.

This chain links TRBV10-2 with TRBJ2-1; D call uncertain. This CDR3 contains 11 residues. Trimming took 5 bases from V and 12 from J, leaving 11 bases between them. From germline, CDR1 is WSHSY and CDR2 SAAADI. The DNA of the CDR3 is TGCGCCAGCAGTCACGACGACGGGCAGTTCTTC. Protein product: CASSHDDGQFF.

The chain has TRBV6-6 and TRBJ2-3; D is undetermined. Trimming pared 6 bases from V and 5 bases from J, leaving 6 bases between. Germline V lookup: CDR1 MNHNY, CDR2 SVGAGI (reference sequence). The length of the CDR3 is 11 residues. The CDR3 region is CASRGQDTQYF. The CDR3 coding sequence is TGTGCCAGCAGAGGGCAAGATACGCAGTATTTT.

The chain is built from TRBV27 and TRBJ1-5; D not certain. Trimming cost V 5 bases and J 3 bases, with 11 bases left between them. The CDR3 totals 14 residues. CDR1 and CDR2 (germline): MNHEY, SMNVEV (reference sequence). The CDR3 spells CASSTHSPNQPQHF. DNA for the CDR3: TGTGCCAGCAGTACTCACAGTCCCAATCAGCCCCAGCATTTT.

This clone was picked up one time. The rearrangement uses TRBV29-1 and TRBJ2-1; TRBD2 matches at 9 bases. V trimming: 2 bases; J trimming: 2 bases; junction bases outside the gene matches: 4. Per the germline V gene, CDR1 is SQVTM and CDR2 is ANQGSEA. The CDR3 is 15 amino acids. CDR3 DNA sequence: TGCAGCGTTGAACATGCGGGAGGGGCCTACAATGAGCAGTTCTTC. Its translation is CSVEHAGGAYNEQFF.